The clone carrying this T cell receptor beta chain was seen many times. Per germline, CDR1 SGHTA and CDR2 FQGNSA. This CDR3 contains 12 residues. V dropped 3 bases and J dropped 11; count of bases not matched to a gene: 5. This specimen belongs to a study of blood T cells in healthy people across ages. Using a J-beta primer mix together with a sample-barcoded 5' primer, a second PCR was run for about 7 to 12 cycles. TCRdb fed the 5' RACE reads into MiXCR, producing one record per CDR3 protein. This sample has about 680,000 distinct CDR3 sequences, with roughly 50% found just once. This TCR derives from a woman aged 60-75 years in good health. Sequencing was done on a sample of blood. The chain recombines TRBV7-2 with TRBJ2-5; 8 bases are shared with TRBD2. This CDR3 reads CASSFVQREQYF. The CDR3 region has the DNA TGTGCCAGCAGCTTCGTCCAGCGGGAGCAGTACTTC. Based on the CDR3 plus reference TRBV7-2 and TRBJ2-5, the full variable domain is GAGVSQSPSNKVTEKGKDVELRCDPISGHTALYWYRQSLGQGLEFLIYFQGNSAPDKSGLPSDRFSAERTGGSVSTLTIQRTQQEDSAVYLCASSFVQREQYFGPGTRLLVL.